The rows below give T cell receptor beta chains drawn from one sample of a study of cytomegalovirus exposure and HLA in healthy donors. TCRdb keeps only in-frame clones here, not all; method: immunoSEQ multiplex PCR. The sample has 150,000 to 200,000 clones; about 88% are singletons. The sequenced material came from PBMCs. The receptors shown here come from a woman between 18 and 29 years old in good health and CMV-seronegative. Both conserved end residues are part of each CDR3. Each record gives: J gene, V gene, D gene, clone size, CDR3 DNA, CDR3 protein. D genes are given only for firm matches. Size is stated for part of the rows, as once, few or many counts, or as a class when the clone is expanded.

j_call: TRBJ1-1
v_call: TRBV2
d_call: TRBD1
clone_size: NA
cdr3_nt: TGTGCCAGCAGTGAGGCCAGGGACAGGGTGAACACTGAAGCTTTCTTT
cdr3_aa: CASSEARDRVNTEAFF

j_call: TRBJ2-3
v_call: TRBV19
d_call: NA
clone_size: NA
cdr3_nt: TGTGCCAGTAGTCGACAGATTTTCACAGATACGCAGTATTTT
cdr3_aa: CASSRQIFTDTQYF

j_call: TRBJ2-2
v_call: TRBV5-6
d_call: NA
clone_size: few
cdr3_nt: TGTGCCAGCAGCTTGTGGGGGGAAACCGGGGAGCTGTTTTTT
cdr3_aa: CASSLWGETGELFF

j_call: TRBJ2-5
v_call: TRBV6-1
d_call: TRBD2
clone_size: NA
cdr3_nt: TGTGCCAGCAGTTTTCTAGCGGGGGAGACCCAGTACTTC
cdr3_aa: CASSFLAGETQYF

j_call: TRBJ2-1
v_call: TRBV18
d_call: TRBD1
clone_size: NA
cdr3_nt: TGTGCCAGCTCACCACCTGGACAGGGTAGGAATGAGCAGTTCTTC
cdr3_aa: CASSPPGQGRNEQFF

j_call: TRBJ2-1
v_call: TRBV30
d_call: TRBD2
clone_size: NA
cdr3_nt: TGTGCCTGCCCGACTAGCGGAGGGGGGAATGAGCAGTTCTTC
cdr3_aa: CACPTSGGGNEQFF

j_call: TRBJ1-1
v_call: TRBV6-5
d_call: NA
clone_size: few
cdr3_nt: TGTGCCAGCAGTTACTCACAGGAAGGGAATACTGAAGCTTTCTTT
cdr3_aa: CASSYSQEGNTEAFF

j_call: TRBJ2-2
v_call: TRBV5-1
d_call: NA
clone_size: once
cdr3_nt: TGCGCCAGCAGCCCTACGACGAACACCGGGGAGCTGTTTTTT
cdr3_aa: CASSPTTNTGELFF

j_call: TRBJ1-6
v_call: TRBV11-2
d_call: NA
clone_size: NA
cdr3_nt: TGTGCCAGCAGCTTAACGACAGGTTATAATTCACCCCTCCACTTT
cdr3_aa: CASSLTTGYNSPLHF

j_call: TRBJ1-1
v_call: TRBV15
d_call: NA
clone_size: NA
cdr3_nt: TGTGCCACCAGCAGACAGGACACTGAAGCTTTCTTT
cdr3_aa: CATSRQDTEAFF

j_call: TRBJ1-1
v_call: TRBV7-9
d_call: NA
clone_size: NA
cdr3_nt: TGTGCCAGCAGCCTGTGGGAGCGCACTGAAGCTTTCTTT
cdr3_aa: CASSLWERTEAFF

j_call: TRBJ2-5
v_call: TRBV5-1
d_call: TRBD1
clone_size: NA
cdr3_nt: TGCGCCAGCAGCGCCGCTCCTCCGGGACAGGGAGCCTTACAAGAGACCCAGTACTTC
cdr3_aa: CASSAAPPGQGALQETQYF

j_call: TRBJ2-1
v_call: TRBV5-1
d_call: NA
clone_size: NA
cdr3_nt: TGCGCCAGCAGCTTGAGGCCAGAGGGCATCTACAATGAGCAGTTCTTC
cdr3_aa: CASSLRPEGIYNEQFF

j_call: TRBJ1-5
v_call: TRBV7-9
d_call: TRBD1
clone_size: NA
cdr3_nt: TGTGCCAGCAGCGCCCAAGACAGGGGTGATCAGCCCCAGCATTTT
cdr3_aa: CASSAQDRGDQPQHF

j_call: TRBJ2-3
v_call: TRBV2
d_call: TRBD2
clone_size: NA
cdr3_nt: TGTGCCAGCAGAGCGGGGGTCCCTAGCACAGATACGCAGTATTTT
cdr3_aa: CASRAGVPSTDTQYF

j_call: TRBJ2-1
v_call: TRBV18
d_call: NA
clone_size: NA
cdr3_nt: TGTGCCAGCTCACCCGACAGAGACAATGAGCAGTTCTTC
cdr3_aa: CASSPDRDNEQFF

j_call: TRBJ1-1
v_call: TRBV6-5
d_call: TRBD1
clone_size: few
cdr3_nt: TGTGCCAGCAGTGGGACAGGGGACGGAGCTTTCTTT
cdr3_aa: CASSGTGDGAFF

j_call: TRBJ1-1
v_call: TRBV5-1
d_call: NA
clone_size: once
cdr3_nt: TGCGCCAGCAGCTTGGTGGGGGAGGGGACTGAAGCTTTCTTT
cdr3_aa: CASSLVGEGTEAFF

j_call: TRBJ1-1
v_call: TRBV27
d_call: TRBD1
clone_size: NA
cdr3_nt: TGTGCCAGCGGACAGGGGGCGGGAACTGAAGCTTTCTTT
cdr3_aa: CASGQGAGTEAFF

j_call: TRBJ1-2
v_call: TRBV18
d_call: TRBD1
clone_size: NA
cdr3_nt: TGTGCCAGCTCACCACGAGACAGGGGCCATGGCTACACCTTC
cdr3_aa: CASSPRDRGHGYTF

j_call: TRBJ2-7
v_call: TRBV19
d_call: NA
clone_size: NA
cdr3_nt: TGTGCCAGTAGTATAGGGCCCCAATCCTACGAGCAGTACTTC
cdr3_aa: CASSIGPQSYEQYF

j_call: TRBJ1-5
v_call: TRBV7-9
d_call: NA
clone_size: NA
cdr3_nt: TGTGCCAGCAGCTTAAGTGGTGACAGCTTCAATCAGCCCCAGCATTTT
cdr3_aa: CASSLSGDSFNQPQHF